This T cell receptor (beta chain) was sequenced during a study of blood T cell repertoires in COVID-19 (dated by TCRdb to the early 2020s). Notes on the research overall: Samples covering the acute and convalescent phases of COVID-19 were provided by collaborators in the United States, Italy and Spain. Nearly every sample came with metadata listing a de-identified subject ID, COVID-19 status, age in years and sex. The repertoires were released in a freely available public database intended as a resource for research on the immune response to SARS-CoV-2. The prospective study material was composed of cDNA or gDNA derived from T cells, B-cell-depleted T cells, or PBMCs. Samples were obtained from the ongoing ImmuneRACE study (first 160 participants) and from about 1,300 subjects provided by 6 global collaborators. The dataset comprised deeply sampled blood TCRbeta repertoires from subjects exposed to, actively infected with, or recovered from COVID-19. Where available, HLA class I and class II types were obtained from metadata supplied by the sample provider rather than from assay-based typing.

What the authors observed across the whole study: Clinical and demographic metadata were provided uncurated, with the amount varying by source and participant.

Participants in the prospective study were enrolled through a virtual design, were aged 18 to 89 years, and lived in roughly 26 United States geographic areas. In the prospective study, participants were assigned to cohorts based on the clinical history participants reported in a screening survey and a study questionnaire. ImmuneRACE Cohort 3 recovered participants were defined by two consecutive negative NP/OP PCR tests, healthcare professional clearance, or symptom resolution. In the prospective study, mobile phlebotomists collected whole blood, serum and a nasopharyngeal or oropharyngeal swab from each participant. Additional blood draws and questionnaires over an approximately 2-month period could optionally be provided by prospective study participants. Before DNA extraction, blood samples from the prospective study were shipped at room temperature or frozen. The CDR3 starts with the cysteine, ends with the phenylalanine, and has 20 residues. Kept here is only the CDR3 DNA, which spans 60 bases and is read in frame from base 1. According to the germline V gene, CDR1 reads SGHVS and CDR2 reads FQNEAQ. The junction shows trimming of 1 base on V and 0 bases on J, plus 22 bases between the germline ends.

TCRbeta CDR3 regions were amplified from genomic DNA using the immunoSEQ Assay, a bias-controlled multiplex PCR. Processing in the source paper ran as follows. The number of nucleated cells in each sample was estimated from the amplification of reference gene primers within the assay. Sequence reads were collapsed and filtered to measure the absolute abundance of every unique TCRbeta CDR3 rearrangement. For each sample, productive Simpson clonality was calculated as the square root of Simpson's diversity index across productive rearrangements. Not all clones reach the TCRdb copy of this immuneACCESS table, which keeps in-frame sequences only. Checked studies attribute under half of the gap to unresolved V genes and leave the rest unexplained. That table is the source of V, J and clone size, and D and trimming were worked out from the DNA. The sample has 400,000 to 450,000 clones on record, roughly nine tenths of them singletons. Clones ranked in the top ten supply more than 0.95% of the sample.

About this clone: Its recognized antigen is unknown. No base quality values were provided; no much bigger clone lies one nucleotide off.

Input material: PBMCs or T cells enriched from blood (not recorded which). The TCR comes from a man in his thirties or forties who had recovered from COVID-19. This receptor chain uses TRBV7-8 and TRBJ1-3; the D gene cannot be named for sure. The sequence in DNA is TGTGCCAGCAGCTTAGAAATGGGTCTTGCGACTCCCTTCTCTGGAAACACCATATATTTT. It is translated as CASSLEMGLATPFSGNTIYF.